A selection of T cell receptor beta chains follows, all from one sample in a study of cytomegalovirus exposure and HLA in healthy donors. Profiled with immunoSEQ multiplex PCR; TCRdb holds only in-frame clones, not every one. The sample comprises more than 85,000 clones, roughly three quarters of which are singletons, and less than 8.5% rests with the top ten. Sequencing was done on a sample of PBMCs. The source is a female donor in good health and CMV-seronegative. CDR3s include the opening cysteine and the closing phenylalanine or tryptophan. The order of the fields is J gene, D gene, clone size, V gene, CDR3 length, CDR3 protein, CDR3 DNA. D genes are given only for firm matches. The size field is filled for only some rows; it gives once, few, many or a size class.

J gene: TRBJ1-1; D gene: TRBD1; clone size: -; V gene: TRBV18; CDR3 length: 17; CDR3 protein: CASSPFALGQGPTEAFF; CDR3 DNA: TGTGCCAGCTCACCATTCGCCCTGGGACAGGGGCCCACTGAAGCTTTCTTT
J gene: TRBJ2-7; D gene: -; clone size: -; V gene: TRBV6-5; CDR3 length: 13; CDR3 protein: CASSRDIRYEQYF; CDR3 DNA: TGTGCCAGCAGCCGGGACATCCGGTACGAGCAGTACTTC
J gene: TRBJ1-1; D gene: -; clone size: -; V gene: TRBV5-6; CDR3 length: 16; CDR3 protein: CASSSRRGRVNTEAFF; CDR3 DNA: TGTGCCAGCAGCTCCCGGAGGGGTCGCGTGAACACTGAAGCTTTCTTT
J gene: TRBJ1-1; D gene: -; clone size: -; V gene: TRBV5-1; CDR3 length: 14; CDR3 protein: CASSPRQANTEAFF; CDR3 DNA: TGCGCCAGCAGCCCTCGACAGGCGAACACTGAAGCTTTCTTT
J gene: TRBJ1-1; D gene: TRBD1; clone size: -; V gene: TRBV25-1; CDR3 length: 14; CDR3 protein: CASSEYMTGSEAFF; CDR3 DNA: TGTGCCAGCAGTGAATATATGACAGGGTCTGAAGCTTTCTTT
J gene: TRBJ2-7; D gene: -; clone size: few; V gene: TRBV12-1; CDR3 length: 17; CDR3 protein: CASSFVIAGGWYYEQYF; CDR3 DNA: TGTGCCAGCAGCTTTGTGATAGCGGGAGGGTGGTACTACGAGCAGTACTTC
J gene: TRBJ2-7; D gene: -; clone size: -; V gene: TRBV10-2; CDR3 length: 14; CDR3 protein: CASSELGQSYEQYF; CDR3 DNA: TGCGCCAGCAGTGAGTTAGGACAGTCCTACGAGCAGTACTTC
J gene: TRBJ2-7; D gene: -; clone size: -; V gene: TRBV28; CDR3 length: 13; CDR3 protein: CASRVGQTYEQYF; CDR3 DNA: TGTGCCAGCAGGGTCGGACAGACCTACGAGCAGTACTTC
J gene: TRBJ1-5; D gene: TRBD1; clone size: -; V gene: TRBV7-9; CDR3 length: 14; CDR3 protein: CSSSDRGRDQPQHF; CDR3 DNA: TGTTCCAGCAGCGACAGGGGGCGGGATCAGCCCCAGCATTTT
J gene: TRBJ2-1; D gene: -; clone size: -; V gene: TRBV19; CDR3 length: 15; CDR3 protein: CASSIDLTRRNEQFF; CDR3 DNA: TGTGCCAGTAGTATAGATCTAACACGGAGGAATGAGCAGTTCTTC
J gene: TRBJ2-1; D gene: -; clone size: -; V gene: TRBV18; CDR3 length: 18; CDR3 protein: CASSPRPTGASGDNEQFF; CDR3 DNA: TGTGCCAGCTCACCACGCCCGACAGGAGCCAGTGGCGATAATGAGCAGTTCTTC
J gene: TRBJ2-2; D gene: -; clone size: -; V gene: TRBV29-1; CDR3 length: 10; CDR3 protein: CSVGSGELFF; CDR3 DNA: TGCAGCGTTGGGAGCGGGGAGCTGTTTTTT
J gene: TRBJ2-1; D gene: -; clone size: -; V gene: TRBV5-6; CDR3 length: 15; CDR3 protein: CASSLYGGNYNEQFF; CDR3 DNA: TGTGCCAGCAGCTTGTACGGGGGAAACTACAATGAGCAGTTCTTC
J gene: TRBJ2-3; D gene: TRBD1; clone size: -; V gene: TRBV11-3; CDR3 length: 13; CDR3 protein: CASSYNRGDTQYF; CDR3 DNA: TGTGCCAGCAGCTACAACAGGGGGGATACGCAGTATTTT
J gene: TRBJ2-3; D gene: TRBD2; clone size: few; V gene: TRBV18; CDR3 length: 14; CDR3 protein: CASSPRGGTDTQYF; CDR3 DNA: TGTGCCAGCTCACCACGGGGGGGTACAGATACGCAGTATTTT
J gene: TRBJ2-3; D gene: TRBD1; clone size: -; V gene: TRBV2; CDR3 length: 13; CDR3 protein: CASTKQGGDTQYF; CDR3 DNA: TGTGCCAGCACAAAACAGGGGGGAGATACGCAGTATTTT
J gene: TRBJ1-1; D gene: -; clone size: -; V gene: TRBV14; CDR3 length: 15; CDR3 protein: CASSQSRTVNTEAFF; CDR3 DNA: TGTGCCAGCAGCCAATCACGCACGGTGAACACTGAAGCTTTCTTT
J gene: TRBJ2-3; D gene: -; clone size: few; V gene: TRBV6-5; CDR3 length: 15; CDR3 protein: CASNSEGQSTDTQYF; CDR3 DNA: TGTGCCAGCAACTCTGAGGGACAAAGCACAGATACGCAGTATTTT
J gene: TRBJ2-5; D gene: TRBD2; clone size: -; V gene: TRBV5-1; CDR3 length: 16; CDR3 protein: CASSLTGGSSWETQYF; CDR3 DNA: TGCGCCAGCAGCTTGACGGGGGGATCCTCTTGGGAGACCCAGTACTTC
J gene: TRBJ1-1; D gene: -; clone size: -; V gene: TRBV29-1; CDR3 length: 12; CDR3 protein: CSVLGGTIGAFF; CDR3 DNA: TGCAGCGTTTTGGGGGGAACCATCGGGGCTTTCTTT
J gene: TRBJ2-1; D gene: -; clone size: -; V gene: TRBV7-2; CDR3 length: 13; CDR3 protein: CASSLERNNEQFF; CDR3 DNA: TGTGCCAGCAGCTTAGAGCGGAACAATGAGCAGTTCTTC
J gene: TRBJ2-5; D gene: TRBD2; clone size: -; V gene: TRBV5-6; CDR3 length: 16; CDR3 protein: CASSPTGGGAQETQYF; CDR3 DNA: TGTGCCAGCAGCCCAACGGGCGGGGGGGCCCAAGAGACCCAGTACTTC
J gene: TRBJ2-2; D gene: -; clone size: -; V gene: TRBV6-5; CDR3 length: 14; CDR3 protein: CASSPGIDTGELFF; CDR3 DNA: TGTGCCAGCAGTCCGGGGATAGACACCGGGGAGCTGTTTTTT
J gene: TRBJ2-3; D gene: TRBD1; clone size: -; V gene: TRBV5-1; CDR3 length: 18; CDR3 protein: CASSLSPRQGAATDTQYF; CDR3 DNA: TGCGCCAGCAGCTTGTCCCCACGACAGGGGGCCGCCACAGATACGCAGTATTTT
J gene: TRBJ1-5; D gene: -; clone size: -; V gene: TRBV4-1; CDR3 length: 16; CDR3 protein: CASSLHSQGSNQPQHF; CDR3 DNA: TGCGCCAGCAGCCTCCATTCACAGGGTAGCAATCAGCCCCAGCATTTT
J gene: TRBJ2-5; D gene: -; clone size: -; V gene: TRBV15; CDR3 length: 17; CDR3 protein: CATSRDKNRAGPETQYF; CDR3 DNA: TGTGCCACCAGCAGAGATAAAAACAGGGCAGGCCCAGAGACCCAGTACTTC
J gene: TRBJ2-2; D gene: -; clone size: few; V gene: TRBV7-3; CDR3 length: 14; CDR3 protein: CASTPRIGTGELFF; CDR3 DNA: TGTGCCAGCACCCCGAGGATCGGCACCGGGGAGCTGTTTTTT
J gene: TRBJ1-2; D gene: -; clone size: -; V gene: TRBV5-1; CDR3 length: 17; CDR3 protein: CASSLGAGLMDYYGYTF; CDR3 DNA: TGCGCCAGCAGCTTGGGGGCAGGGTTGATGGATTACTATGGCTACACCTTC
J gene: TRBJ2-1; D gene: -; clone size: once; V gene: TRBV18; CDR3 length: 17; CDR3 protein: CASSLISGGLAYNEQFF; CDR3 DNA: TGTGCCAGCTCACTCATTTCAGGGGGGTTAGCCTACAATGAGCAGTTCTTC
J gene: TRBJ2-7; D gene: TRBD1; clone size: once; V gene: TRBV4-1; CDR3 length: 15; CDR3 protein: CASSQSGQGTYEQYF; CDR3 DNA: TGCGCCAGCAGCCAATCCGGACAGGGGACCTACGAGCAGTACTTC
J gene: TRBJ1-6; D gene: TRBD1; clone size: once; V gene: TRBV30; CDR3 length: 15; CDR3 protein: CARSAYRGYNSPLHF; CDR3 DNA: TGTGCCCGGAGTGCTTACAGGGGCTATAATTCACCCCTCCACTTT
J gene: TRBJ2-1; D gene: -; clone size: -; V gene: TRBV27; CDR3 length: 18; CDR3 protein: CASSLNKARSGSGDKEFF; CDR3 DNA: TGTGCCAGCAGTTTAAATAAGGCGAGGTCTGGCAGCGGAGATAAGGAGTTCTTC
J gene: TRBJ2-7; D gene: TRBD2; clone size: -; V gene: TRBV7-6; CDR3 length: 15; CDR3 protein: CASSLGTSGIYEQYF; CDR3 DNA: TGTGCCAGCAGCTTAGGGACTAGCGGGATTTACGAGCAGTACTTC
J gene: TRBJ1-2; D gene: -; clone size: -; V gene: TRBV30; CDR3 length: 12; CDR3 protein: CAWSFGNYGYTF; CDR3 DNA: TGTGCCTGGAGTTTCGGGAACTATGGCTACACCTTC
J gene: TRBJ2-4; D gene: TRBD2; clone size: -; V gene: TRBV7-9; CDR3 length: 18; CDR3 protein: CSSSSAPAGGGTKNIQYF; CDR3 DNA: TGTTCCAGCAGCTCAGCTCCCGCGGGAGGCGGGACCAAAAACATTCAGTACTTC
J gene: TRBJ1-4; D gene: -; clone size: few; V gene: TRBV5-4; CDR3 length: 14; CDR3 protein: CASSPGQGREKLFF; CDR3 DNA: TGTGCCAGCAGCCCCGGTCAGGGTCGAGAAAAACTGTTTTTT
J gene: TRBJ1-2; D gene: TRBD1; clone size: -; V gene: TRBV19; CDR3 length: 15; CDR3 protein: CASSMEGTVNYGYTF; CDR3 DNA: TGTGCCAGTAGTATGGAGGGGACAGTTAACTATGGCTACACCTTC
J gene: TRBJ1-5; D gene: TRBD1; clone size: -; V gene: TRBV28; CDR3 length: 16; CDR3 protein: CASSPLGVGDSQPQHF; CDR3 DNA: TGTGCCAGCAGTCCCCTGGGGGTCGGGGACAGTCAGCCCCAGCATTTT
J gene: TRBJ2-7; D gene: TRBD1; clone size: few; V gene: TRBV6-5; CDR3 length: 15; CDR3 protein: CASSYLGQGGYEQYF; CDR3 DNA: TGTGCCAGCAGTTATCTGGGACAGGGGGGCTACGAGCAGTACTTC
J gene: TRBJ2-7; D gene: TRBD2; clone size: once; V gene: TRBV7-9; CDR3 length: 16; CDR3 protein: CASSLGLAGVVYEQYF; CDR3 DNA: TGTGCCAGCAGCTTAGGACTAGCGGGAGTAGTTTACGAGCAGTACTTC
J gene: TRBJ2-7; D gene: TRBD1; clone size: -; V gene: TRBV11-2; CDR3 length: 14; CDR3 protein: CASSLYRGSYEQYF; CDR3 DNA: TGTGCCAGCAGCTTATACAGGGGCTCCTACGAGCAGTACTTC
J gene: TRBJ2-5; D gene: TRBD2; clone size: -; V gene: TRBV10-2; CDR3 length: 15; CDR3 protein: CASNREASGGGTQYF; CDR3 DNA: TGCGCCAGCAACAGGGAGGCTAGCGGGGGAGGGACCCAGTACTTC
J gene: TRBJ1-2; D gene: TRBD1; clone size: few; V gene: TRBV5-1; CDR3 length: 15; CDR3 protein: CASSPGGTGNYGYTF; CDR3 DNA: TGCGCCAGCAGCCCAGGGGGGACAGGGAACTATGGCTACACCTTC
J gene: TRBJ1-3; D gene: -; clone size: few; V gene: TRBV2; CDR3 length: 15; CDR3 protein: CASSETGVFGNTIYF; CDR3 DNA: TGTGCCAGCAGTGAGACAGGTGTATTCGGAAACACCATATATTTT
J gene: TRBJ2-3; D gene: TRBD2; clone size: -; V gene: TRBV28; CDR3 length: 17; CDR3 protein: CASSLSILAVYTDTQYF; CDR3 DNA: TGTGCCAGCAGTTTAAGTATACTAGCGGTTTACACAGATACGCAGTATTTT
J gene: TRBJ2-1; D gene: TRBD2; clone size: -; V gene: TRBV15; CDR3 length: 16; CDR3 protein: CATSRRGTSGGGEQFF; CDR3 DNA: TGTGCCACCAGCAGACGTGGGACTAGCGGGGGGGGTGAGCAGTTCTTC
J gene: TRBJ1-2; D gene: -; clone size: -; V gene: TRBV6-1; CDR3 length: 13; CDR3 protein: CASSERDLGGYTF; CDR3 DNA: TGTGCCAGCAGTGAAAGGGACTTGGGTGGCTACACCTTC
J gene: TRBJ2-1; D gene: TRBD1; clone size: -; V gene: TRBV19; CDR3 length: 15; CDR3 protein: CASSIRAGGLNEQFF; CDR3 DNA: TGTGCCAGTAGTATTAGGGCAGGGGGCCTGAATGAGCAGTTCTTC
J gene: TRBJ2-1; D gene: -; clone size: -; V gene: TRBV6-4; CDR3 length: 13; CDR3 protein: CASSDQGTDEQFF; CDR3 DNA: TGTGCCAGCAGTGACCAGGGTACGGATGAGCAGTTCTTC
J gene: TRBJ2-3; D gene: TRBD2; clone size: -; V gene: TRBV28; CDR3 length: 17; CDR3 protein: CASSLLSTSGRTDTQYF; CDR3 DNA: TGTGCCAGCAGTTTATTATCGACTAGCGGGAGGACAGATACGCAGTATTTT
J gene: TRBJ2-7; D gene: -; clone size: -; V gene: TRBV2; CDR3 length: 13; CDR3 protein: CASRANSPGEQYF; CDR3 DNA: TGTGCCAGCAGAGCGAATTCCCCGGGCGAGCAGTACTTC
J gene: TRBJ2-7; D gene: -; clone size: -; V gene: TRBV21-1; CDR3 length: 14; CDR3 protein: CASTESIVSYEQYF; CDR3 DNA: TGTGCCAGCACCGAATCAATAGTTTCCTACGAGCAGTACTTC
J gene: TRBJ2-7; D gene: -; clone size: few; V gene: TRBV7-5; CDR3 length: 12; CDR3 protein: CAWSRVTYEQYF; CDR3 DNA: TGTGCCTGGTCCAGGGTCACCTACGAGCAGTACTTC
J gene: TRBJ2-7; D gene: -; clone size: -; V gene: TRBV27; CDR3 length: 14; CDR3 protein: CASSLMGGTYEQYF; CDR3 DNA: TGTGCCAGCAGTTTAATGGGCGGGACCTACGAGCAGTACTTC
J gene: TRBJ2-5; D gene: TRBD2; clone size: -; V gene: TRBV4-2; CDR3 length: 18; CDR3 protein: CASSRSSGRAVIQETQYF; CDR3 DNA: TGTGCCAGCAGCCGATCTAGCGGGAGGGCCGTAATTCAAGAGACCCAGTACTTC